These T cell receptor beta chains were read from a single sample in a study of PD-L1 blockade in urothelial cancer. Method: immunoSEQ multiplex PCR; TCRdb's copy keeps in-frame clones and lacks some. The top ten hold 9% to 9.5% of the sample, which has about 84,000 clones, about 80% seen once. Here the sequenced sample was PBMCs, taken around atezolizumab (anti-PD-L1) treatment. The receptors originated from a man in his 70s with urothelial cancer. The CDR3 runs from the conserved cysteine through the conserved F or W. Fields, in order: CDR3 DNA, CDR3 protein, D gene, V gene, clone size, J gene. A D gene is named only where the DNA matches it firmly. Size is stated for part of the rows, as once, few or many counts, or as a class when the clone is expanded.

CDR3 DNA: TGTGCCAGCTCACCACAGGGGGGGAATCAGCCCCAGCATTTT
CDR3 protein: CASSPQGGNQPQHF
D gene: .
V gene: TRBV18
clone size: .
J gene: TRBJ1-5

CDR3 DNA: TGTGCCAGCCAGAAGGACAGTGGCGGACCGAAGAAACTGTTTTTT
CDR3 protein: CASQKDSGGPKKLFF
D gene: .
V gene: TRBV2
clone size: .
J gene: TRBJ1-4

CDR3 DNA: TGTGCCAGCAGCTTCTTGGACAGGGGGAGCGGGGAGCTGTTTTTT
CDR3 protein: CASSFLDRGSGELFF
D gene: TRBD1
V gene: TRBV7-6
clone size: .
J gene: TRBJ2-2

CDR3 DNA: TGTGCCAGCAGCGTAGCAGCGGGGGTCAATGAAAAACTGTTTTTT
CDR3 protein: CASSVAAGVNEKLFF
D gene: .
V gene: TRBV9
clone size: .
J gene: TRBJ1-4

CDR3 DNA: TGTGCCAGCGGACTAGCGGGGGGGCCGGGTCAAGAGACCCAGTACTTC
CDR3 protein: CASGLAGGPGQETQYF
D gene: TRBD2
V gene: TRBV9
clone size: .
J gene: TRBJ2-5

CDR3 DNA: TGTGCCAGTAAACGGGGCAGGGGATCCACTGAAGCTTTCTTT
CDR3 protein: CASKRGRGSTEAFF
D gene: .
V gene: TRBV19
clone size: .
J gene: TRBJ1-1

CDR3 DNA: TGTGCCAGCAGCTTTGGGGGCGGGAGGGGAGGTCAGCCCCAGCATTTT
CDR3 protein: CASSFGGGRGGQPQHF
D gene: .
V gene: TRBV5-4
clone size: .
J gene: TRBJ1-5

CDR3 DNA: TGTGCCAGCAGCCTAAGCGGGTTTGTGGAGGAAAAACTGTTTTTT
CDR3 protein: CASSLSGFVEEKLFF
D gene: .
V gene: TRBV7-9
clone size: .
J gene: TRBJ1-4

CDR3 DNA: TGTGCCAGTAGTATTATGGGGCAGGGAATTAGGGGAGATACGCAGTATTTT
CDR3 protein: CASSIMGQGIRGDTQYF
D gene: .
V gene: TRBV19
clone size: .
J gene: TRBJ2-3

CDR3 DNA: TGTGCCAGCAGTGAAGAGGGACAGTCGAACACCGGGGAGCTGTTTTTT
CDR3 protein: CASSEEGQSNTGELFF
D gene: TRBD1
V gene: TRBV2
clone size: .
J gene: TRBJ2-2

CDR3 DNA: TGCGAGGTATCAGCTAATGAAAAACTGTTTTTT
CDR3 protein: CEVSANEKLFF
D gene: .
V gene: TRBV6-4
clone size: .
J gene: TRBJ1-4

CDR3 DNA: TGCGCCAGCAGCTTCAGTAGCGGGGGGGAAAGATACGAGCAGTACTTC
CDR3 protein: CASSFSSGGERYEQYF
D gene: TRBD2
V gene: TRBV5-1
clone size: .
J gene: TRBJ2-7

CDR3 DNA: TGTGCTAGTGGCATCGGAGGACTAGCGGGGGGTCTAGTGCAGTTCTTC
CDR3 protein: CASGIGGLAGGLVQFF
D gene: TRBD2
V gene: TRBV12-5
clone size: .
J gene: TRBJ2-1

CDR3 DNA: TGTGCCAGCAGTGAAGGCCCTAGCGGGCCCCCCTACGAGCAGTACTTC
CDR3 protein: CASSEGPSGPPYEQYF
D gene: TRBD2
V gene: TRBV6-1
clone size: .
J gene: TRBJ2-7

CDR3 DNA: TGTGCCAGCAGCCAAACGCGGCAGGGTCCAGATACGCAGTATTTT
CDR3 protein: CASSQTRQGPDTQYF
D gene: .
V gene: TRBV7-2
clone size: .
J gene: TRBJ2-3

CDR3 DNA: TGTGCCAGCAGTCAGGGGGATCTTGGTGGCTACACCTTC
CDR3 protein: CASSQGDLGGYTF
D gene: TRBD1
V gene: TRBV6-8
clone size: .
J gene: TRBJ1-2

CDR3 DNA: TGTGCCAGAAGCTCGACAGGGGCCAGGGACATACCGTACAATGAGCAGTTCTTC
CDR3 protein: CARSSTGARDIPYNEQFF
D gene: TRBD1
V gene: TRBV5-3
clone size: .
J gene: TRBJ2-1

CDR3 DNA: TGTGCCAGCAGCTTGGGACAGGGGTCCCCTTCACCCCTCCACTTT
CDR3 protein: CASSLGQGSPSPLHF
D gene: TRBD1
V gene: TRBV5-5
clone size: .
J gene: TRBJ1-6

CDR3 DNA: TGTGCCAGCAGCTTAGTCACCTCAGGGACAGCCTACGAGCAGTACTTC
CDR3 protein: CASSLVTSGTAYEQYF
D gene: TRBD1
V gene: TRBV11-2
clone size: .
J gene: TRBJ2-7

CDR3 DNA: TGTGCCAGCAGTTTAGTGGATGAGCAGTTCTTC
CDR3 protein: CASSLVDEQFF
D gene: .
V gene: TRBV2
clone size: .
J gene: TRBJ2-1

CDR3 DNA: TGTGCCAGCAGTGCTGACAGGTTCAGCACTGAAGCTTTCTTT
CDR3 protein: CASSADRFSTEAFF
D gene: .
V gene: TRBV2
clone size: .
J gene: TRBJ1-1

CDR3 DNA: TGCGCCAGCAGCCCCAGCGGGGGGGCCTACAATGAGCAGTTCTTC
CDR3 protein: CASSPSGGAYNEQFF
D gene: TRBD2
V gene: TRBV4-1
clone size: .
J gene: TRBJ2-1

CDR3 DNA: TGTGCCTGGCGGGGGGGACTAGCGGGATGGGGGGAGACCCAGTACTTC
CDR3 protein: CAWRGGLAGWGETQYF
D gene: TRBD2
V gene: TRBV30
clone size: .
J gene: TRBJ2-5

CDR3 DNA: TGTGCCAGCACCCGGACAGGGGGATATAATTCACCCCTCCACTTT
CDR3 protein: CASTRTGGYNSPLHF
D gene: TRBD1
V gene: TRBV27
clone size: .
J gene: TRBJ1-6

CDR3 DNA: TGTGCCAGCAGCTCGACAGGTCTCTATGGCTACACCTTC
CDR3 protein: CASSSTGLYGYTF
D gene: .
V gene: TRBV7-8
clone size: .
J gene: TRBJ1-2

CDR3 DNA: TGTGCCAGCAGTTACCAACTAGCGGGGCCCTACAATGAGCAGTTCTTC
CDR3 protein: CASSYQLAGPYNEQFF
D gene: TRBD2
V gene: TRBV6-5
clone size: .
J gene: TRBJ2-1

CDR3 DNA: TGTGCCAGCAGTTCGCATCAGGGGGCTGGAGCCAAAAACATTCAGTACTTC
CDR3 protein: CASSSHQGAGAKNIQYF
D gene: TRBD1
V gene: TRBV27
clone size: .
J gene: TRBJ2-4

CDR3 DNA: TGTGCCAGCAGCCTACCCGGGTCCTCCTACGAGCAGTACTTC
CDR3 protein: CASSLPGSSYEQYF
D gene: .
V gene: TRBV5-8
clone size: once
J gene: TRBJ2-7

CDR3 DNA: TGCGCCAGCAGCCGGACTAGCGGGGGAACCCAAGAGACCCAGTACTTC
CDR3 protein: CASSRTSGGTQETQYF
D gene: TRBD2
V gene: TRBV5-1
clone size: .
J gene: TRBJ2-5

CDR3 DNA: TGTGCCAGCATGTTAGACAGGGGGTCTAATGAAAAACTGTTTTTT
CDR3 protein: CASMLDRGSNEKLFF
D gene: TRBD1
V gene: TRBV2
clone size: .
J gene: TRBJ1-4

CDR3 DNA: TGTGCCAGCAGCAAAATACAGGGCACAGATACGCAGTATTTT
CDR3 protein: CASSKIQGTDTQYF
D gene: .
V gene: TRBV7-3
clone size: .
J gene: TRBJ2-3

CDR3 DNA: TGTGTCGAGGAGAAGGCTCAACATGGCTACACCTTC
CDR3 protein: CVEEKAQHGYTF
D gene: .
V gene: TRBV30
clone size: .
J gene: TRBJ1-2

CDR3 DNA: TGTGCCAGCAGTCCCCAGGTTCCAGGATCACCCCTCCACTTT
CDR3 protein: CASSPQVPGSPLHF
D gene: .
V gene: TRBV6-5
clone size: .
J gene: TRBJ1-6

CDR3 DNA: TGTGCCAGCAGCCGCGGTAGCGGGGGGGCGGAAGATACGCAGTATTTT
CDR3 protein: CASSRGSGGAEDTQYF
D gene: TRBD2
V gene: TRBV5-6
clone size: .
J gene: TRBJ2-3

CDR3 DNA: TGTGCCAGCAGCTTTGGAGTTTCCTACAATGAGCAGTTCTTC
CDR3 protein: CASSFGVSYNEQFF
D gene: .
V gene: TRBV5-4
clone size: .
J gene: TRBJ2-1

CDR3 DNA: TGTGCCATCACTGGAGGGGAGACCCAGTACTTC
CDR3 protein: CAITGGETQYF
D gene: .
V gene: TRBV10-3
clone size: .
J gene: TRBJ2-5

CDR3 DNA: TGCGCCAGCAGCTTAACCCGGACTAGCGGGGGCTACAATGAGCAGTTCTTC
CDR3 protein: CASSLTRTSGGYNEQFF
D gene: TRBD2
V gene: TRBV4-1
clone size: few
J gene: TRBJ2-1

CDR3 DNA: TGTGCCAGTAGTATACTAGCGGGGGCCTATGAGCAGTTCTTC
CDR3 protein: CASSILAGAYEQFF
D gene: TRBD2
V gene: TRBV19
clone size: .
J gene: TRBJ2-1

CDR3 DNA: TGTGCCAGTAGTACAGGGTCCCTAACATACAAAAACATTCAGTACTTC
CDR3 protein: CASSTGSLTYKNIQYF
D gene: .
V gene: TRBV19
clone size: .
J gene: TRBJ2-4

CDR3 DNA: TGTGCCAGCAGCCAGGAACAGGGGAAGGCTTTCTTT
CDR3 protein: CASSQEQGKAFF
D gene: TRBD1
V gene: TRBV4-2
clone size: .
J gene: TRBJ1-1

CDR3 DNA: TGTGCCAGCAGCTTGGTAGTAAGGGCGACTAGTACCTACGAGCAGTACTTC
CDR3 protein: CASSLVVRATSTYEQYF
D gene: .
V gene: TRBV5-6
clone size: .
J gene: TRBJ2-7

CDR3 DNA: TGTGCCAGCAGCCGAGTATGGAACACTGAAGCTTTCTTT
CDR3 protein: CASSRVWNTEAFF
D gene: .
V gene: TRBV7-2
clone size: few
J gene: TRBJ1-1

CDR3 DNA: TGCGCCAGCAGCTTGCAGGGCACAGATACGCAGTATTTT
CDR3 protein: CASSLQGTDTQYF
D gene: .
V gene: TRBV5-1
clone size: .
J gene: TRBJ2-3

CDR3 DNA: TGCGCCAGCAGCTCCGAGGGTGGCGAGCAGTACTTC
CDR3 protein: CASSSEGGEQYF
D gene: .
V gene: TRBV5-1
clone size: .
J gene: TRBJ2-7

CDR3 DNA: TGTGCCAGCAGCCTTAGGGGGCTTCCTTGGGAGCAGTTCTTC
CDR3 protein: CASSLRGLPWEQFF
D gene: TRBD1
V gene: TRBV5-6
clone size: once
J gene: TRBJ2-1

CDR3 DNA: TGTGCCAGCAGCTTAGGCCTGACAGGGATCCAAAAAGAGACCCAGTACTTC
CDR3 protein: CASSLGLTGIQKETQYF
D gene: TRBD1
V gene: TRBV7-2
clone size: .
J gene: TRBJ2-5

CDR3 DNA: TGTGCCAGCAGCCAATCCACCCAGTCCCAGTACTTC
CDR3 protein: CASSQSTQSQYF
D gene: .
V gene: TRBV16
clone size: few
J gene: TRBJ2-7

CDR3 DNA: TGTGCCAGCAGTACCGTGGGCACTAATGAAAAACTGTTTTTT
CDR3 protein: CASSTVGTNEKLFF
D gene: .
V gene: TRBV6-5
clone size: .
J gene: TRBJ1-4

CDR3 DNA: TGTGCCAGCAGCTTTTCGACTAGCGGACAAGAGACCCAGTACTTC
CDR3 protein: CASSFSTSGQETQYF
D gene: TRBD2
V gene: TRBV11-2
clone size: .
J gene: TRBJ2-5

CDR3 DNA: TGTGCCAGCTCACCAATCGAACAGGGGGCGGGCACTGAAGCTTTCTTT
CDR3 protein: CASSPIEQGAGTEAFF
D gene: TRBD1
V gene: TRBV18
clone size: .
J gene: TRBJ1-1

CDR3 DNA: TGTGCCAGCAGCTTAGGAGATCGGACTTCGGACGAGCAGTACTTC
CDR3 protein: CASSLGDRTSDEQYF
D gene: .
V gene: TRBV7-9
clone size: .
J gene: TRBJ2-7